This paragraph covers one T cell receptor beta chain sequence. CDR3 length: 14 amino acids. V dropped 0 bases and J dropped 9 bases, with 12 bases sitting between them. Germline V lookup: CDR1 LGHDT, CDR2 YNNKEL (reference sequence). The data were taken from a study of blood T cell repertoires in COVID-19. Study in general: Specimens from acute and convalescent COVID-19 originated in the United States, Italy and Spain. PBMCs, B-cell-depleted T cells, or T cells provided the cDNA or gDNA that made up the material.

In the authors' methods: Estimation of nucleated cell counts was performed using reference gene primer amplification. Clones were sequenced by immunoSEQ multiplex PCR, and TCRdb holds only the in-frame ones, with some missing. From that table come the V and J calls and clone size; the DNA was used to work out D and trimming. The sample contains 100,000 to 150,000 clones, 70% to 80% of which appear only once. The sequencing sample was made of peripheral blood. The source is a man aged 35 to 55 with active or convalescent COVID-19. The chain has TRBV3-1 (or the pseudogene TRBV3-2) and TRBJ1-5; D ambiguous. The CDR3 sequence is CASSQDSLRRPQHF. The CDR3 DNA reads as TGTGCCAGCAGCCAAGATTCACTTCGCCGGCCCCAGCATTTT.